This T cell receptor beta chain was captured in a study of OX40 agonist ivuxolimab in advanced cancers. Clones were read by immunoSEQ multiplex PCR, and TCRdb kept only the in-frame ones, dropping some. The sample includes roughly 10,000 clones, 88% of them seen just once. Germline V gene sequence: CDR1 SGHNT, CDR2 YYREEE (reference sequence). The junction had 9 bases not matched to a gene; V was cut back by 4 bases and J by 7 bases. This CDR3 contains 15 residues. This specimen consisted of CD4+ or CD8+ T cells sorted from blood, obtained in a trial of the OX40 agonist ivuxolimab. The chain couples TRBV5-4 to TRBJ2-2, with TRBD1 matching 8 bases. This clonotype was sampled from an adult with an advanced solid tumor such as melanoma, head and neck, liver or kidney cancer. CDR3: CASSTRQGTHGELFF. CDR3 DNA: TGTGCCAGCAGCACTAGACAGGGGACCCACGGGGAGCTGTTTTTT.